The entry that follows covers one TCR beta chain sequence. TCRdb's copy holds only in-frame clones and misses some; the assay was immunoSEQ multiplex PCR. The table shows about 660,000 clones, with 85% to 90% occurring only once. V was clipped by 4 bases and J by 3 bases, with 23 bases between them. Germline assignment: CDR1 SGHTS and CDR2 YDEGEE. The CDR3 totals 17 residues. This entry comes from a study of shared T cell receptors in the human thymus. These same data were also listed under a study on human thymus T cells. That paper states: Obtained as resections during corrective heart surgery, the thymus tissue was then studied. Thymic and blood repertoires seemed to favor certain V and J genes.

Source material: thymocytes. The rearrangement uses TRBV5-8 and TRBJ2-7; tentative D call: TRBD2 (6 bases). The sequence was obtained from a boy in the first two years of life with a congenital heart defect. The CDR3 nucleotides are TGTGCCAGCAGCCTACCCCCCGGGGCTTGGGAGGACTACGAGCAGTACTTC. The encoded protein is CASSLPPGAWEDYEQYF.